At least ten counts were recorded for the clone carrying this T cell receptor (beta chain). Germline V gene sequence: CDR1 SEHNR, CDR2 FQNEAQ (reference sequence). CDR3 length: 12 residues. Trimming took 7 bases from V and 1 from J, leaving 7 bases between them. Using its own MiXCR run on the RT-PCR reads, TCRdb lists one record per CDR3 protein. In the table there are about 700,000 distinct CDR3 sequences, about 14% of which are singletons. Material for sequencing was memory CD4+ T cells from blood. The source of this sequence is a female donor in good health, serving as a healthy control. V usage is TRBV7-9 and J usage is TRBJ1-1, with D hard to call. The CDR3, as DNA: TGTGCCAGCACCCGGGGGAACACTGAAGCTTTCTTT. Translated, it gives CASTRGNTEAFF.